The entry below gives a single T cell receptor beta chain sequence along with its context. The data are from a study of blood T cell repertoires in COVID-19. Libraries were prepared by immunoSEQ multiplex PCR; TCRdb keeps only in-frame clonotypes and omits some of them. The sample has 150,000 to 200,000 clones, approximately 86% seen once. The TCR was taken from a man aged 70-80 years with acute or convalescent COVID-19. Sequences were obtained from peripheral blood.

In nucleotides, the CDR3 is TGTGCCAGCAGTTTCGGGGGAGAGACCCAGTACTTC. It encodes CASSFGGETQYF. The chain employs TRBV6-2 or TRBV6-3 and TRBJ2-5; possibly TRBD2 for D (6 bases). The germline V gene has CDR1 MNHEY and CDR2 SVGEGT. The CDR3 loop spans 12 amino acids. The ends were cut back, 4 bases at V and 4 bases at J, with 7 bases in the middle.